Presented here are 10 T cell receptor beta chains from one specimen sequenced in a study of cytomegalovirus exposure and HLA in healthy donors. PCR involved 60 Vbeta and 13 Jbeta primers. Clones were sequenced by immunoSEQ multiplex PCR, and TCRdb holds only the in-frame ones, with some missing. The sample shows fewer than 120,000 clones, about three quarters of them seen only once. Specimen: PBMCs. The receptors were gathered from a woman between 55 and 75 years old in good health and CMV-seropositive.

The rearrangement joins TRBV5-1 to TRBJ1-1, with 8 nucleotides matching TRBD1. The CDR3 totals 17 residues. The V gene end was trimmed by 0 bases and the J gene end by 5 bases; junction bases not matched to a gene: 12. Germline V gene lookup returns CDR1 SGHRS and CDR2 YFSETQ. CDR3 nucleotides: TGCGCCAGCAGCTTGGGGGCCGGACAGGGCTCGATAACTGAAGCTTTCTTT. Amino acids: CASSLGAGQGSITEAFF.

The chain combines TRBV5-5 with TRBJ1-2; D remains ambiguous. The germline V gene has CDR1 SGHKS and CDR2 YYEKEE (reference sequence). Between the trimmed V and J ends, which lost 0 bases and 3 bases, there was a span of 12 bases. There are 15 residues in the CDR3. This CDR3 reads CASSLAPNNHYGYTF. CDR3 nucleotide sequence: TGTGCCAGCAGCTTGGCCCCTAATAATCACTATGGCTACACCTTC. Full variable domain (rest looked up from reference TRBV5-5 and TRBJ1-2): DAGVTQSPTHLIKTRGQQVTLRCSPISGHKSVSWYQQVLGQGPQFIFQYYEKEERGRGNFPDRFSARQFPNYSSELNVNALLLGDSALYLCASSLAPNNHYGYTFGSGTRLTVV.

This CDR3 is CASSPGKGGPKNIQYF. The CDR3, as DNA: TGTGCCAGCAGCCCGGGGAAGGGGGGGCCCAAAAACATTCAGTACTTC. V is TRBV7-9 and J is TRBJ2-4, with a possible D match to TRBD2 (7 bases). Germline V gene data show CDR1 as SEHNR and CDR2 as FQNEAQ (reference sequence). V was cut by 5 bases and J by 2 bases, with 16 bases left in between. This CDR3 has 16 amino acids.

The chain links TRBV9 to TRBJ1-5, with 9 bases identical to TRBD1. Germline assignment: CDR1 SGDLS and CDR2 YYNGEE. This CDR3 comprises 15 residues. Losses at the gene ends were 3 bases for V and 6 bases for J; bases not matched to a gene: 7. CDR3 sequence: CASSAGTGLSQPQHF. The CDR3 DNA follows: TGTGCCAGCAGCGCCGGGACAGGGCTTAGTCAGCCCCAGCATTTT.

The chain carries TRBV5-6 and TRBJ1-2; 7 nucleotides match TRBD1. Germline CDR1 reads SGHDT; CDR2 reads YYEEEE. Trimming at V came to 3 bases and at J to 4 bases, leaving 3 bases not matched to a gene. The CDR3 contains 13 residues. CDR3 amino acids: CASSSTGPYGYTF. DNA of the CDR3: TGTGCCAGCAGCTCGACAGGGCCCTATGGCTACACCTTC.

The rearrangement uses TRBV6-5 and TRBJ1-1, with D unclear. This CDR3 is 13 amino acids long. Germline V CDR1 and CDR2: MNHEY, SVGAGI. V lost 7 bases and J 11 bases, leaving 20 bases between the germline ends. CDR3 sequence reads: CASTPAGEGVAFF. DNA for the CDR3: TGTGCCAGCACCCCCGCCGGCGAGGGTGTGGCTTTCTTT.

Written as DNA, the CDR3 is TGTGCCTGGAGTGTACGCCAGGGGCATACGGGGGAGCTGTTTTTT. Translating gives CAWSVRQGHTGELFF. V is TRBV30 and J is TRBJ2-2; the D gene is possibly TRBD1 (6 bases). The V and J ends lost 0 bases and 8 bases respectively, with 16 bases between them. The CDR3 has 15 residues. Germline V gene lookup returns CDR1 GTSNPN and CDR2 SVGIG (reference sequence).

This chain connects TRBV28 to TRBJ2-7, with D possibly TRBD2 on 5 matching bases. CDR3 length: 14 residues. Germline loops: CDR1 MDHEN, CDR2 SYDVKM. V shed 7 bases and J shed 1 base, with 14 bases lying between them. CDR3: CASMPADASYEQYF. CDR3 DNA: TGTGCCAGCATGCCAGCGGATGCGTCCTACGAGCAGTACTTC.

This chain connects TRBV7-6 to TRBJ2-7; a possible D gene is TRBD1 (6 bases). V was shortened by 4 bases and J by 3 bases, with 13 bases between the two germline ends. CDR1 SGHVS and CDR2 FNYEAQ come from the germline V gene. The CDR3 extends over 14 amino acids. The CDR3 reads CASSSPGRGYEQYF. CDR3 nucleotides: TGTGCCAGCAGCTCCCCTGGCAGGGGCTACGAGCAGTACTTC.

This chain connects TRBV15 to TRBJ1-1; D ambiguous. The germline V gene has CDR1 LNHNV and CDR2 YYDKDF (reference sequence). This CDR3 has 15 residues. Trimming took off 1 base at V and 3 bases at J, with 12 bases between the two ends. DNA of the CDR3: TGTGCCACCAGCAGAGGCGGCGGGCCAGACACTGAAGCTTTCTTT. Translated: CATSRGGGPDTEAFF.